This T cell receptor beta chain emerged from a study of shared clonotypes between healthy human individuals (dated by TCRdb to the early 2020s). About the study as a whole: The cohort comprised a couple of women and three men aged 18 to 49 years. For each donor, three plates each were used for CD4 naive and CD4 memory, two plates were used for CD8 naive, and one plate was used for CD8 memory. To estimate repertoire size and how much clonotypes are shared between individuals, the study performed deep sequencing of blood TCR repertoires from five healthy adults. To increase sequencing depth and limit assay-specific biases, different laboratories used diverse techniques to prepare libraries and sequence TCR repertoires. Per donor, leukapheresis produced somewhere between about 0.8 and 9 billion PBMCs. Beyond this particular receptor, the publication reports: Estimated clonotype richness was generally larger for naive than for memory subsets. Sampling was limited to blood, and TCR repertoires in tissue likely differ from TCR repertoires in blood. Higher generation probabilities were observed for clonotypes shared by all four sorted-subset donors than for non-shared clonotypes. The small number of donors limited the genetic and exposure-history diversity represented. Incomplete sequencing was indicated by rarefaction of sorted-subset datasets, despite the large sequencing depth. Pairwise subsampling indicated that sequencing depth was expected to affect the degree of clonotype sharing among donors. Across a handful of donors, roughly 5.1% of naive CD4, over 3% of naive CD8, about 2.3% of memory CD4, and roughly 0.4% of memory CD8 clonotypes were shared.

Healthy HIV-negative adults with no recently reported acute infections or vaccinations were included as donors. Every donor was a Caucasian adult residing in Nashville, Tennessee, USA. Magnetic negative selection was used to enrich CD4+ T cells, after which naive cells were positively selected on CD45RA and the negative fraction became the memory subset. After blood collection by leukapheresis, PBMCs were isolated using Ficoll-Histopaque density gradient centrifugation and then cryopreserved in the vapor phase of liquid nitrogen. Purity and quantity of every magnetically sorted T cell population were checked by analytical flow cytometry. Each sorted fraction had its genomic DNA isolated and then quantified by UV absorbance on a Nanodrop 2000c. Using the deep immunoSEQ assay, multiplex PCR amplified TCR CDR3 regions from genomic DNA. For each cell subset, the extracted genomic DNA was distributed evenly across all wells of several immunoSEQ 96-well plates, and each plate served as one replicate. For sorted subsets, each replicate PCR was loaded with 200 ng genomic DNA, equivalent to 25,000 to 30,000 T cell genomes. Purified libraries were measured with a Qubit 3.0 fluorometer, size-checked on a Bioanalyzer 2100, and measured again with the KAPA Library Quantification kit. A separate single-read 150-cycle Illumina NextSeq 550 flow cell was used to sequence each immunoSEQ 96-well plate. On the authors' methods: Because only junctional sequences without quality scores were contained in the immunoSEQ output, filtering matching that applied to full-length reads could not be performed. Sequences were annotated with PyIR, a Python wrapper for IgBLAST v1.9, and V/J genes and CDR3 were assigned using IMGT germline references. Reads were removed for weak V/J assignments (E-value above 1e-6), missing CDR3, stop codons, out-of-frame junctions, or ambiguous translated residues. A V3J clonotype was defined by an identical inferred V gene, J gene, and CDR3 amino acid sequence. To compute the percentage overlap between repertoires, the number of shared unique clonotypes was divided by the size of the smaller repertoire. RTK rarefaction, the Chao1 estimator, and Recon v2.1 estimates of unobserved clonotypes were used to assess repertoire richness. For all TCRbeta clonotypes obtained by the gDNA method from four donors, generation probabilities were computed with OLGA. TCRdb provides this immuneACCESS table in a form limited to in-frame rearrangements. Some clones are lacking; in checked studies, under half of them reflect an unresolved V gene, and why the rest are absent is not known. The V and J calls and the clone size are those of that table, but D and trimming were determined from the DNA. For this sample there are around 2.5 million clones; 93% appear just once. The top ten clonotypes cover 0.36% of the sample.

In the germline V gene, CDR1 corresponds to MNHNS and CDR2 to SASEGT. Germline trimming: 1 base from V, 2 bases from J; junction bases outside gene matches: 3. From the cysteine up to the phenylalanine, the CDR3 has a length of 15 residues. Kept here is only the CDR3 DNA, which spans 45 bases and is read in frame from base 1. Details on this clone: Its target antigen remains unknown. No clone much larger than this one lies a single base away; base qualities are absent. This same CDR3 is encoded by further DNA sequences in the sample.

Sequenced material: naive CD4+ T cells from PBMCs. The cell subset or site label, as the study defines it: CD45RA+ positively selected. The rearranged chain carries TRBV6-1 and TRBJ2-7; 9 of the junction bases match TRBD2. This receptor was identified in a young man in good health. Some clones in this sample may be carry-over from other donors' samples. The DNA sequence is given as TGTGCCAGCAGTGAAGGCGGCGGGAGGGCCTACGAGCAGTACTTC. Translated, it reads CASSEGGGRAYEQYF.